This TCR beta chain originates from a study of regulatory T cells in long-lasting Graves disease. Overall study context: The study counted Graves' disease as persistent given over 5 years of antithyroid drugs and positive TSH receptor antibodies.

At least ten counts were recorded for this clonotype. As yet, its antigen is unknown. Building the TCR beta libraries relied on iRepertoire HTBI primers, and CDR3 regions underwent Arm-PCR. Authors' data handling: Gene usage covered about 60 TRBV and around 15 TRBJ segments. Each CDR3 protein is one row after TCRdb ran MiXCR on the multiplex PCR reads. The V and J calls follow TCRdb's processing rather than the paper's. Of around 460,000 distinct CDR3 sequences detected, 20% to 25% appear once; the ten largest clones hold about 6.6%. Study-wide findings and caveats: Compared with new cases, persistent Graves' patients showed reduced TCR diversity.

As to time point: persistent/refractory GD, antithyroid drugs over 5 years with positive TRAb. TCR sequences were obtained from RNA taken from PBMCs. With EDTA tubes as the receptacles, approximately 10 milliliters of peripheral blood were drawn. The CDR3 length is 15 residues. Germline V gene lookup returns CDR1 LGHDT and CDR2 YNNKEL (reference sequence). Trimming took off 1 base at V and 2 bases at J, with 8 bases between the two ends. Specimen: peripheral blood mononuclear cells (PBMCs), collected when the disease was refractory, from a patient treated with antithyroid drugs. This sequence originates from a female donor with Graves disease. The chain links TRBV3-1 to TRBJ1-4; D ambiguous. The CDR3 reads CASSQAGGTNEKLFF. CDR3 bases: TGTGCCAGCAGCCAAGCTGGTGGGACTAATGAAAAACTGTTTTTT. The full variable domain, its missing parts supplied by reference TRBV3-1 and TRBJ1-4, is DTAVSQTPKYLVTQMGNDKSIKCEQNLGHDTMYWYKQDSKKFLKIMFSYNNKELIINETVPNRFSPKSPDKAHLNLHINSLELGDSAVYFCASSQAGGTNEKLFFGSGTQLSVL.